The TCR beta chain described here comes from a study of identical twins. Germline V CDR1 and CDR2: SGHRS, YFSETQ. This CDR3 is built from 14 residues. V was pared by 4 bases and J by 0 bases, with 10 bases between. This clonotype was seen only a few times. Template switching added a universal primer site, and cDNA bore unique molecular identifiers. In TCRdb, the 5' RACE reads were re-called with MiXCR into one record per CDR3 protein. The data hold roughly 1,500,000 distinct CDR3 sequences, with around a third observed a single time. The clonotype was recovered from a newborn girl in good health. The chain couples TRBV5-1 to TRBJ2-5; no clear D gene. The sample was cord blood. The CDR3 here is CASSPPPHQETQYF. CDR3 coding DNA: TGCGCCAGCAGCCCCCCTCCACACCAAGAGACCCAGTACTTC. The entire variable domain, with the rest obtained from reference TRBV5-1 and TRBJ2-5, is as follows: KAGVTQTPRYLIKTRGQQVTLSCSPISGHRSVSWYQQTPGQGLQFLFEYFSETQRNKGNFPGRFSGRQFSNSRSEMNVSTLELGDSALYLCASSPPPHQETQYFGPGTRLLVL.